A single sample is the source of the 8 T cell receptor beta chains below, sequenced in a study of T cell repertoires in aging, cancer and after chemotherapy. TRB rearrangements spanning V, D and J were amplified using mixed TRB-A/B primers. TCRdb independently ran MiXCR on the multiplex PCR reads; one entry per CDR3 protein. The sample has thousands of distinct CDR3 sequences, 35% seen once. Amplification of TCR beta used genomic DNA extracted from peripheral blood. The specimen sequenced was blood. The receptors were gathered from a human donor in good health.

This chain joins TRBV29-1 and TRBJ2-5, with D tentatively TRBD1 (6 bases). The CDR3 sequence is 12 residues long. In germline, CDR1 is SQVTM, CDR2 ANQGSEA. Trimming removed 7 bases from V and 5 bases from J, with 14 bases in between. The CDR3 DNA reads TGCAGCGCCTCAGGGGCCAGGGAGACCCAGTACTTC. It translates to CSASGARETQYF. The full variable domain, rest sourced from reference TRBV29-1 and TRBJ2-5, is SAVISQKPSRDICQRGTSLTIQCQVDSQVTMMFWYRQQPGQSLTLIATANQGSEATYESGFVIDKFPISRPNLTFSTLTVSNMSPEDSSIYLCSASGARETQYFGPGTRLLVL.

CDR3 protein: CATGRDRVNTGELFF. CDR3 coding DNA: TGCGCCACCGGAAGAGACAGGGTGAACACCGGGGAGCTGTTTTTT. This rearrangement joins TRBV5-1 to TRBJ2-2; TRBD1 aligns across 7 bases. Germline assignment: CDR1 SGHRS and CDR2 YFSETQ. Trimming at V came to 9 bases and at J to 1 base, leaving 9 bases not matched to a gene. The CDR3 runs to 15 residues.

This clonotype was recorded a few times. The rearrangement joins TRBV13 to TRBJ2-1; 8 bases line up with TRBD1. The CDR3 spans 15 residues. V lost 1 base and J lost 5; bases outside the gene matches: 4. The germline CDR1 and CDR2 sequences are PRHDT and FYEKMQ (reference sequence). CDR3 sequence (DNA): TGTGCCAGCAGCTTAGCGGGACAGGATAACAATGAGCAGTTCTTC. It encodes CASSLAGQDNNEQFF. Looking up the rest from reference TRBV13 and TRBJ2-1 gives the full variable domain: AAGVIQSPRHLIKEKRETATLKCYPIPRHDTVYWYQQGPGQDPQFLISFYEKMQSDKGSIPDRFSAQQFSDYHSELNMSSLELGDSALYFCASSLAGQDNNEQFFGPGTRLTVL.

This rearrangement joins TRBV29-1 to TRBJ1-2; TRBD1 is a possible D gene (5 bases). The CDR3 is made up of 11 amino acids. Germline V gene sequence: CDR1 SQVTM, CDR2 ANQGSEA. V lost 4 bases to trimming and J lost 4 bases, with 7 bases between them. Here the CDR3 DNA reads TGCAGCGTTGGGGACGCCTATGGCTACACCTTC. This codes for CSVGDAYGYTF.

This clonotype was counted only a few times. The chain carries TRBV12-3 or TRBV12-4 and TRBJ1-5; D unclear. This CDR3 is built from 15 residues. With 2 bases removed from V and 0 bases from J, the gap between germline ends came to 8 bases. The CDR3 sequence is CASSLTDNSNQPQHF. CDR3 bases: TGTGCCAGCAGTTTAACTGATAATAGCAATCAGCCCCAGCATTTT.

This clonotype was seen a handful of times. The J gene is TRBJ2-2, the V gene TRBV18; 12 bases agree with TRBD1. The V and J ends lost 3 bases and 4 bases, in that order; junction bases with no gene match: 3. CDR1 and CDR2 from the germline V gene are KGHSH and LQKENI. The CDR3 has 16 residues. The CDR3 DNA reads TGTGCCAGCTCACCGGGACAGGGGGCAGCCACCGGGGAGCTGTTTTTT. It is translated as CASSPGQGAATGELFF.

This clonotype was seen a few times. This chain uses TRBV18 with TRBJ2-2; 15 bases map to TRBD2. V lost 3 bases, J lost 4 bases, and 9 bases stayed unmatched. Germline V gene sequence: CDR1 KGHSH, CDR2 LQKENI. This CDR3 region has 19 residues. The chain's CDR3 is CASSPSGTSGRSGTGELFF. CDR3 in DNA: TGTGCCAGCTCACCGTCCGGGACTAGCGGGAGGAGTGGCACCGGGGAGCTGTTTTTT.

The J gene is TRBJ1-3, the V gene TRBV15; D might be TRBD1 (5 bases). The ends were cut back, 3 bases at V and 2 bases at J, with 11 bases in the middle. This CDR3 comprises 15 residues. Germline CDR1 and CDR2: LNHNV and YYDKDF (reference sequence). The CDR3 reads CATSSGGSPGNTIYF. CDR3 nucleotide sequence: TGTGCCACCAGCAGTGGGGGGAGCCCTGGAAACACCATATATTTT.